The 14 T cell receptor beta chains below all came from one sample that was sequenced in a study of breast tumors, draining lymph nodes, adjacent tissues. One entry per CDR3 protein, called by TCRdb with MiXCR from the multiplex PCR reads. This sample has approximately 100,000 distinct CDR3 sequences, with around 20% found just once. The lymph nodes were axillary draining lymph nodes from breast cancer patients. Material: axillary lymph node tissue. These receptors all come from a female donor with breast cancer. Some clones in this sample may be carry-over from other donors' samples.

To note about this clonotype: The conserved final phenylalanine or tryptophan is absent from the CDR3, which likely points to a read error. No DNA is shown, since the ends of the CDR3 on it are uncertain; the CDR3 is the one TCRdb lists. The chain joins TRBV7-2 to TRBJ1-2; the D call in the table, TRBD1, was not verified against the DNA. The germline gives CDR1 SGHTA, CDR2 FQGNSA. From its first to its last residue, the CDR3 has 13 amino acids. CDR3 amino acids: CASSPDSNYGYTL.

This clonotype has ten or more counts. The chain has TRBV7-9 and TRBJ1-2, with D perhaps TRBD1 (6 bases). CDR1 and CDR2 (germline): SEHNR, FQNEAQ (reference sequence). CDR3 length equals 13 residues. Trimming took 3 bases from V and 6 from J, leaving 11 bases between them. The CDR3 region is CASSFDRTHGYTF. The CDR3 coding sequence is TGTGCCAGCAGCTTTGACAGGACCCATGGCTACACCTTC.

This clonotype was detected many times. The rearrangement uses TRBV7-2 and TRBJ1-4, with D hard to call. In germline, CDR1 is SGHTA, CDR2 FQGNSA. CDR3 length equals 14 residues. Trimming took off 5 bases at V and 0 bases at J, with 7 bases between the two ends. The CDR3 region has the DNA TGTGCCAGCAGCCGGGTCCCAACTAATGAAAAACTGTTTTTT. It specifies CASSRVPTNEKLFF.

At least ten counts were recorded for this clonotype. CDR3 DNA sequence: TGCGCCAGCAGCATTAAAAGACTAGCGGGAGGGGCGGACCAAGAGACCCAGTACTTC. Translation gives CASSIKRLAGGADQETQYF. The gene calls are TRBV5-1 and TRBJ2-5; 14 bases fit TRBD2. The CDR3 runs 19 residues. Germline V lookup: CDR1 SGHRS, CDR2 YFSETQ. V trimming: 4 bases; J trimming: 0 bases; junction bases outside the gene matches: 11.

Many counts were recorded for this clonotype. The rearrangement links TRBV28 to TRBJ1-2; D unclear. V was cut by 1 base and J by 8 bases, with 11 bases left in between. CDR1 and CDR2 (germline): MDHEN, SYDVKM. This CDR3 spans 13 amino acids. CDR3: CASSLLRVEGYTF. The CDR3 nucleotides are TGTGCCAGCAGTTTATTACGGGTGGAAGGCTACACCTTC.

The table lists this clonotype with many counts. V gene TRBV20-1 combines with J gene TRBJ2-2, with D possibly TRBD1 on 6 matching bases. V was pared by 3 bases and J by 6 bases, with 8 bases between. CDR1 and CDR2 from the germline V gene are DFQATT and SNEGSKA (reference sequence). This CDR3 is 12 amino acids long. The CDR3 loop reads CSASRGPGELFF. The CDR3 nucleotides read TGCAGTGCTAGCAGGGGCCCCGGGGAGCTGTTTTTT.

This clonotype was seen repeatedly, ten times or more. The chain is built from TRBV15 and TRBJ1-4; tentatively, D is TRBD1 (5 bases). The CDR3 has 15 amino acids. CDR1 is LNHNV, CDR2 YYDKDF, per germline (reference sequence). Trimming stripped 3 bases from V and 10 bases from J, with 18 bases between. Here the CDR3 reads CATSSPGTDLPKLFF. The CDR3 nucleotides are TGTGCCACCAGCAGCCCCGGGACGGATCTTCCAAAACTGTTTTTT.

This clonotype was found many times. This chain joins TRBV13 and TRBJ2-1; D is possibly TRBD1 (5 bases). The CDR3 runs 13 residues. Trimming pared 1 base from V and 10 bases from J, leaving 11 bases between. Germline V gives CDR1 PRHDT, CDR2 FYEKMQ (reference sequence). The CDR3 DNA follows: TGTGCCAGCAGCTTAGCCCCCCCAGGGGAGCAGTTCTTC. Translated, it gives CASSLAPPGEQFF.

There are a few counts of this clonotype. The genes are TRBV5-4 and TRBJ2-2, with a weak D call TRBD1 (6 bases). V was shortened by 4 bases and J by 3 bases, with 10 bases between the two germline ends. Germline assignment: CDR1 SGHNT and CDR2 YYREEE (reference sequence). The CDR3 extends over 14 amino acids. The CDR3 reads CASSPGQHTGELFF. In nucleotides, the CDR3 is TGTGCCAGCAGCCCCGGACAGCACACCGGGGAGCTGTTTTTT.

Note on this clonotype: It may be a read error: a sequence one base away is much more abundant. The chain recombines TRBV7-3 with TRBJ2-3, with 8 positions matching TRBD2. This CDR3 has 15 amino acids. Losses at the gene ends were 8 bases for V and 2 bases for J; bases not matched to a gene: 9. Per the germline V gene, CDR1 is SGHTA and CDR2 is FQGTGA. The CDR3 region has the DNA TGTGCCAGCGGCCCGGGGACTAGTCTCACAGATACGCAGTATTTT. As protein: CASGPGTSLTDTQYF.

As regards this clonotype: This sequence may be a read error, since a much larger clone differs from it by one base. The chain recombines TRBV20-1 with TRBJ1-2; 10 bases are shared with TRBD1. The CDR3 sequence is 16 residues long. V lost 5 bases, J lost 7 bases, and 16 bases stayed unmatched. From germline, CDR1 is DFQATT and CDR2 SNEGSKA (reference sequence). The CDR3: CSALVGDRGLDCGYTF. The DNA of the CDR3 is TGCAGTGCTCTGGTCGGGGACAGGGGATTGGACTGTGGCTACACCTTC.

There are many counts of this clonotype. This chain uses TRBV11-1 with TRBJ2-1; D gene ambiguous. This CDR3 contains 15 residues. Germline CDR1 and CDR2: SGHAT and FQDESV (reference sequence). Trimming removed 1 base from V and 0 bases from J, with 7 bases in between. The CDR3 sequence: CASSLGQSSYNEQFF. CDR3 DNA sequence: TGTGCCAGCAGCTTAGGGCAGAGCTCCTACAATGAGCAGTTCTTC. The whole variable domain, filled in from reference TRBV11-1 and TRBJ2-1, reads EAEVAQSPRYKITEKSQAVAFWCDPISGHATLYWYRQILGQGPELLVQFQDESVVDDSQLPKDRFSAERLKGVDSTLKIQPAELGDSAMYLCASSLGQSSYNEQFFGPGTRLTVL.

In this sample, this clonotype turned up many times. The V gene is TRBV7-9, the J gene TRBJ1-3, with a tentative D call TRBD1 (6 bases). Germline loops: CDR1 SEHNR, CDR2 FQNEAQ (reference sequence). Deletions cut 5 bases from V and 0 bases from J, with 11 bases between. CDR3 size: 15 residues. The CDR3 bases are TGTGCCAGCAGCCCCGGGACAAACTCTGGAAACACCATATATTTT. It encodes CASSPGTNSGNTIYF. The variable domain in full, with the rest retrieved from reference TRBV7-9 and TRBJ1-3, is DTGVSQNPRHKITKRGQNVTFRCDPISEHNRLYWYRQTLGQGPEFLTYFQNEAQLEKSRLLSDRFSAERPKGSFSTLEIQRTEQGDSAMYLCASSPGTNSGNTIYFGEGSWLTVV.

Turning to this clonotype: A clone one base away is much larger, so this may be a read error. The genes are TRBV2 and TRBJ2-1; TRBD2 agrees at 9 bases. Germline loops: CDR1 SNHLY, CDR2 FYNNEI. The CDR3 sequence is 14 residues long. After removal of 7 bases from V and 2 bases from J, the junction contained 3 bases not matched to a gene. CDR3 DNA: TGTGCCAGCAAGGCTAGCGGGGCCTACAATGAGCAGTTCTTC. Residues: CASKASGAYNEQFF.